A selection of T cell receptor beta chains follows, all from one sample in a study of blood T cell repertoires in COVID-19. TCRdb keeps only in-frame clones here, not all; method: immunoSEQ multiplex PCR. The table has 120,000 to 150,000 clones, around three quarters seen once. The sample was peripheral blood. Receptor source: a man aged 55 to 69 with acute or convalescent COVID-19. Both conserved end residues are part of each CDR3. Rows may omit the clone size; those that give it use once, few, many or a size class.

V: TRBV28; size: few; CDR3: CASSPGQLFEQYF
V: TRBV5-1; size: -; CDR3: CASSLAASGVDEQFF
V: TRBV19; size: -; CDR3: CASSTRQGRTGANVLTF
V: TRBV4-1; size: -; CDR3: CASSQAPQTGNYGYTF
V: TRBV5-1; size: -; CDR3: CASSWKEDSPLHF
V: TRBV28; size: -; CDR3: CASTDARQAYGYTF
V: TRBV6-1; size: -; CDR3: CASSDRTSGSGYRGEQYF
V: TRBV5-4; size: -; CDR3: CASSWYRGLGTDTQYF
V: TRBV9; size: -; CDR3: CASSVGLDSSYEQYF
V: TRBV7-8; size: -; CDR3: CASSLALLRNTEAFF
V: TRBV6-6; size: once; CDR3: CASSATSGRGGETQYF
V: TRBV9; size: -; CDR3: CASSVGGLAEIYEQYF
V: TRBV7-9; size: -; CDR3: CASWGSMTGGPETQYF
V: TRBV1; size: -; CDR3: CTSSRNLGGYGYTF
V: TRBV5-4; size: -; CDR3: CASITRGSSYNEQFF
V: TRBV24-1; size: -; CDR3: CATGSATNTGELFF
V: TRBV5-6; size: -; CDR3: CASSPLGGTNSYEQYF
V: TRBV18; size: -; CDR3: CASSPGTGGYEQYF
V: TRBV2; size: few; CDR3: CASSTPYNEQFF
V: TRBV19; size: many; CDR3: CASSIAPPSFEQFF
V: TRBV10-3; size: once; CDR3: CAISEALGESPLHF
V: TRBV19; size: -; CDR3: CASSPRIAGGKDTDTQYF
V: TRBV5-6; size: -; CDR3: CASSILQGTLTTDTQYF
V: TRBV2; size: -; CDR3: CASKREPGGTQYF
V: TRBV7-3; size: -; CDR3: CASSSGTSGTGELFF
V: TRBV30; size: -; CDR3: CAWKTGVDSPLHF
V: TRBV27; size: once; CDR3: CASATSGRALEQFF
V: TRBV27; size: -; CDR3: CASKPLAGWGEQFF
V: TRBV7-2; size: few; CDR3: CASSLVSGMVYEQYF
V: TRBV5-5; size: -; CDR3: CASSFGTDTQYF
V: TRBV5-8; size: few; CDR3: CASSLPESSEQYF
V: TRBV11-3; size: -; CDR3: CASSAMGGNTGELFF
V: TRBV2; size: -; CDR3: CASSELGTSGVYEQYF
V: TRBV11-3; size: once; CDR3: CASSRGTSGRTDTQYF
V: TRBV20-1; size: -; CDR3: CSASGQDTQYF
V: TRBV6-6; size: -; CDR3: CASSYGGAGGGYTF
V: TRBV3-1/TRBV3-2; size: -; CDR3: CASSQDTGGSYNEQFF
V: TRBV28; size: few; CDR3: CASSRMTGGSYEQYF
V: TRBV5-5; size: many; CDR3: CASSLALAAPYEQYF
V: TRBV12-5; size: -; CDR3: CASGLGDQPQHF
V: TRBV28; size: -; CDR3: CASSPPGTSGVDTQYF
V: TRBV15; size: once; CDR3: CATSREIAGVFYNEQFF
V: TRBV11-3; size: -; CDR3: CASSLDLAGYNEQFF
V: TRBV6-5; size: -; CDR3: CASNRGTVSYNEQFF
V: TRBV6-1; size: once; CDR3: CASSDRVAYEQYF
V: TRBV15; size: -; CDR3: CATSREIEGGSADTQYF
V: TRBV29-1; size: -; CDR3: CSVIPRETQYF
V: TRBV7-9; size: -; CDR3: CASSPQGMVTKNIQYF
V: TRBV5-1; size: -; CDR3: CASSLVSPGQGTQYF
V: TRBV5-1; size: few; CDR3: CASSLDGRGMNQPQHF
V: TRBV12-3/TRBV12-4; size: -; CDR3: CASSFRQSTEAFF
V: TRBV7-9; size: once; CDR3: CASSERVLYEQYF
V: TRBV2; size: -; CDR3: CASSGTSGRETQYF
V: TRBV18; size: -; CDR3: CASSPRQAYSNQPQHF
V: TRBV5-1; size: -; CDR3: CASSLGTGDAKNTGELFF
V: TRBV2; size: -; CDR3: CASSQGLGNEKLFF
V: TRBV4-1; size: -; CDR3: CASSQASGTSGRNEQFF
V: TRBV7-9; size: -; CDR3: CASSPRDRAPYEQYF